This T cell receptor (beta chain) originates from a study of cytomegalovirus exposure and HLA in healthy donors. Looking at the study overall: Genotyping showed roughly 77% of roughly 400 donors falling in the Caucasian-associated ancestry cluster.

Comment on this clone: What it binds is unknown.

The CDR3 is 14 amino acids. V dropped 3 bases and J dropped 8; count of bases not matched to a gene: 5. CDR1 is GTSNPN and CDR2 is SVGIG in the germline V gene (reference sequence). 13 Jbeta primers and 60 Vbeta primers were used for the PCR. Assay used: immunoSEQ multiplex PCR; TCRdb lists only in-frame clones, some missing. The repertoire holds about 95,000 clones, with more than 60% as singletons. Study conclusions and caveats: Cytomegalovirus-associated TCR beta chains were listed, numbering more than 150. Upon later analysis, HLA-associated TCR beta chains proved more clonally expanded than other, equally common chains. In presence/absence analyses, roughly uniform sequencing depth across donors was assumed.

The rearrangement uses TRBV30 and TRBJ1-6, with TRBD1 matching 9 bases. Sample: PBMCs. The clonotype was recovered from a man between 18 and 35 years old in good health and CMV-seropositive. The CDR3 DNA sequence: TGTGCCTGGAGGGGACAGGGTCTGTATTCACCCCTCCACTTT. Protein: CAWRGQGLYSPLHF.